This T cell receptor (beta chain) was obtained from a study of blood T cells in healthy people across ages. Study observations and caveats: Researchers judged that diversity estimates from one million T cells fell short of true values.

There are a few counts of this clonotype. Its antigen is currently unknown. At one end, the junction sequence differs from germline, possibly due to a read error. Germline CDR1 and CDR2: SQVTM and ANQGSEA. The CDR3 has 14 amino acids. A J-beta primer mix and a sample-barcoded 5' primer were used in a second PCR of roughly 7 to 12 cycles. Each sample provided no less than 2.5 million CDR3-containing paired-end reads. TCRdb called the 5' RACE reads again in MiXCR, with one record for every CDR3 protein. The sample consists of roughly 1,100,000 distinct CDR3 sequences, approximately 25% of them appearing once. These data were also reused for a study on T cells of mothers and their children. This second study says: Each mother yielded more than 8 million TCR beta CDR3 reads. Each child yielded around 2.9 million reads.

The clonotype was recovered from a girl aged 2 to 10 in good health. The sample was blood. The chain uses TRBV29-1 and TRBJ2-7, with 10 bases matching TRBD2. CDR3 bases: TGCAGCGTACCGGGACTAGCGAACTCCTACGAGCAGTGCTTC. Encoded protein: CSVPGLANSYEQCF.